This T cell receptor (beta chain) came from a study of identifying expanded T cells in peripheral blood. Only in-frame clones appear in the TCRdb table, and some are missing; sequencing was by immunoSEQ multiplex PCR. This sample has roughly 120,000 clones, with about 88% found just once. Germline CDR1 reads DFQATT; CDR2 reads SNEGSKA (reference sequence). The CDR3 is 11 amino acids. Notes on this clone: Its ends do not fully match the called genes, so a read error is possible.

The sample comprised blood. This sequence joins TRBV20-1 and TRBJ2-3; 13 positions agree with TRBD2. The source is a person aged 18 to 70 in good health. CDR3 sequence (DNA): TGCAGTGCCCCGACTAGCGGGGGGAGGAATTTT. Translated, it gives CSAPTSGGRNF.